This TCR beta chain was profiled in a study of cytotoxic CD8 clonotypes in ibrutinib-treated CLL. Turning to the study itself: Patients: about 11 relapsed/refractory, about 14 treatment-naive, some 18 IGHV unmutated.

The CDR3 has 14 amino acids. On this clone itself: Its specificity is unknown.

Sequenced by immunoSEQ multiplex PCR; TCRdb stores in-frame clones only, minus some. The table shows about 92,000 clones, with around 77% occurring only once. Study findings and constraints: Samples were collected at differing times from sustained-remission and progressing patients. Before falling back toward baseline at progression, clonality had risen at the time of ibrutinib response.

The receptor was isolated from a human donor with chronic lymphocytic leukemia. Here the sequenced sample was PBMCs, taken after 24 months of ibrutinib treatment. The chain has TRBV21-1 and TRBJ1-5. TRBV21-1 is listed as a pseudogene. The CDR3 spells CASTLSIRNQPQHF. The DNA of the CDR3 is TGTGCCAGCACCCTGTCCATAAGGAATCAGCCCCAGCATTTT.